This T cell receptor (beta chain) comes out of a study of T cell responses to AZD1222 COVID-19 vaccine. For the study at large: The study pooled second doses at about 4 or about 12 weeks. Broader study findings: Increases in Spike-specific TCR breadth and depth were seen after two AZD1222 doses. Only a handful of AZD1222 recipients, several in all, had baseline seropositivity. Donors were mostly white British, more females; clonal diversity possibly underestimated.

Some clones are missing from TCRdb's copy, which holds only in-frame ones; the method was immunoSEQ multiplex PCR. The table lists more than 95,000 clones, around 89% of them singletons. J gave up 6 bases and V 7 bases, and 5 bases lay outside the gene matches. Germline assignment: CDR1 SQVTM and CDR2 ANQGSEA. CDR3 length: 13 amino acids. As regards this clone: Its antigen is still unknown.

The source was peripheral blood, collected on day 0 of AZD1222 vaccination. The sequence derives from an adult in good health. The rearrangement joins TRBV29-1 to TRBJ1-6; 8 bases fit TRBD1. The CDR3 sequence is CSARTGPNSPLHF. Written as DNA, the CDR3 is TGCAGCGCTAGGACAGGGCCTAATTCACCCCTCCACTTT.